This TCR beta chain was observed in a study of a mutant IDH1 vaccine in newly diagnosed glioma. Overall study: Prior therapy was radiotherapy, temozolomide, or both; most received both. The timing of visit V12 was week 35, and that of visit V13 was week 47.

On this clone itself: Its specificity is unknown.

Clones were read by immunoSEQ multiplex PCR, and TCRdb kept only the in-frame ones, dropping some. The sample holds tens of thousands of clones; 80% to 90% are singletons and the top ten take roughly 1.5%. Stated time point: week 35, safety follow-up. Vaccination comprised doses that each held 300 ug of mutant IDH1 20-mer peptide, plus topical imiquimod. Across weeks 1, 3, 5, 7, 11, 15, 19 and 23, patients received a vaccination each time, eight in all. The study enrolled donors with new WHO grade 3 or 4 IDH1-mutant, ATRX-lost astrocytomas. Sequencing was performed on PBMCs, taken from a glioma patient whose treatment included an IDH1 peptide vaccine. The TCR originated in a man aged 40-50 years with glioma.

The CDR3 sequence is CASSITEGSYGYTF. The CDR3 bases are TGTGCCAGTAGTATAACAGAGGGGAGCTATGGCTACACCTTC. This chain joins TRBV19 and TRBJ1-2; D is possibly TRBD1 (5 bases). The ends were cut back, 2 bases at V and 4 bases at J, with 11 bases in the middle. This CDR3 spans 14 amino acids. Germline V lookup: CDR1 LNHDA, CDR2 SQIVND (reference sequence).